One sample yielded the 23 T cell receptor beta chains listed below, sequenced in a study of blood T cell repertoires in COVID-19. Assay used: immunoSEQ multiplex PCR; TCRdb lists only in-frame clones, some missing. The profile shows some 210,000 clones, 90% to 95% of them singletons. What was sequenced was peripheral blood. These receptors were taken from a man in his 60s with COVID-19, enrolled during active disease.

The chain employs TRBV19 and TRBJ2-3; D is undetermined. Germline V lookup: CDR1 LNHDA, CDR2 SQIVND (reference sequence). The CDR3 runs to 12 residues. Trimming took off 5 bases at V and 4 bases at J, with 7 bases between the two ends. CDR3 protein: CASSPSADTQYF. DNA for the CDR3: TGTGCCAGTAGTCCCAGCGCAGATACGCAGTATTTT. Supplemented by reference TRBV19 and TRBJ2-3, the full variable domain reads DGGITQSPKYLFRKEGQNVTLSCEQNLNHDAMYWYRQDPGQGLRLIYYSQIVNDFQKGDIAEGYSVSREKKESFPLTVTSAQKNPTAFYLCASSPSADTQYFGPGTRLTVL.

The genes are TRBV5-3 and TRBJ2-7; the match to TRBD1 covers 8 bases. TRBV5-3 is an ORF; its function is uncertain. The CDR3 sequence is 17 residues long. V gave up 0 bases and J gave up 2 bases; unmatched junction bases: 10. CDR3 nucleotide sequence: TGTGCCAGAAGCTTGGGGCAGGGGGCTGGGGGTCCCTACGAGCAGTACTTC. This encodes CARSLGQGAGGPYEQYF.

V is TRBV12-3 or TRBV12-4 and J is TRBJ2-7; TRBD1 aligns across 7 bases. After removal of 6 bases from V and 8 bases from J, the junction contained 4 bases not matched to a gene. The CDR3 spans 11 residues. CDR3 sequence reads: CASRGQRQQYF. CDR3 bases: TGTGCCAGCAGGGGACAGCGCCAGCAGTACTTC.

V gene TRBV18 combines with J gene TRBJ2-2, with a weak D call TRBD1 (5 bases). This CDR3 spans 17 amino acids. In germline, CDR1 is KGHSH, CDR2 LQKENI. V lost 2 bases to trimming and J lost 6 bases, with 19 bases between them. The CDR3 reads CASSPKSSSGFPGELFF. The DNA for the CDR3 is TGTGCCAGCTCACCAAAATCATCCTCAGGGTTCCCCGGGGAGCTGTTTTTT.

The chain uses TRBV6-1 and TRBJ1-5, with D perhaps TRBD1 (5 bases). Germline CDR1 and CDR2: MNHNS and SASEGT. This CDR3 is built from 14 residues. V was cut by 1 base and J by 4 bases, with 8 bases left in between. The CDR3, as DNA: TGTGCCAGCAGTGAAGGCGCAGGGAATCAGCCCCAGCATTTT. Its protein is CASSEGAGNQPQHF.

V is TRBV7-2 and J is TRBJ1-1; D possibly corresponds to TRBD1 (6 bases). The V gene's germline CDR1 is SGHTA and CDR2 FQGNSA. V lost 5 bases and J 3 bases, leaving 13 bases between the germline ends. The CDR3 is 14 residues long. The CDR3 nucleotides are TGTGCCAGCAGCCCGAAAAGGGGGTACACTGAAGCTTTCTTT. This codes for CASSPKRGYTEAFF.

The chain combines TRBV11-3 with TRBJ2-1; D may be TRBD2 (7 bases). The V gene's germline CDR1 is SGHNT and CDR2 YENEEA. The CDR3 runs 15 residues. Deletions cut 5 bases from V and 0 bases from J, with 11 bases between. CDR3 amino acids: CASSPRGGSYNEQFF. The CDR3 DNA reads TGTGCCAGCAGCCCAAGGGGGGGCTCCTACAATGAGCAGTTCTTC.

The chain links TRBV18 to TRBJ2-7, with a possible D match to TRBD2 (6 bases). The CDR3 sequence is 20 residues long. Trimming removed 0 bases from V and 3 bases from J, with 27 bases in between. Germline-derived CDR1 and CDR2 are KGHSH and LQKENI. The CDR3: CASSPPTAAILDISGYEQYF. The CDR3 DNA reads as TGTGCCAGCTCACCACCGACGGCAGCGATTCTTGATATTAGCGGCTACGAGCAGTACTTC.

The gene calls are TRBV5-1 and TRBJ2-5, with 12 bases lining up with TRBD2. The CDR3 loop spans 18 amino acids. Germline CDR1 SGHRS, CDR2 YFSETQ. Unmatched junction bases numbered 17, after V lost 7 bases and J lost 4 bases. CDR3 bases: TGCGCCAGCTCGAACAGTCTCCTAGCGGGGGGGCAGGGAGAGACCCAGTACTTC. Translated: CASSNSLLAGGQGETQYF.

This sequence joins TRBV27 and TRBJ1-1; 7 bases are shared with TRBD1. This CDR3 has 14 residues. The germline V gene has CDR1 MNHEY and CDR2 SMNVEV (reference sequence). With 5 bases clipped from V and 5 bases from J, the junction kept 8 bases outside the gene matches. CDR3 protein: CASSEHRGKTEAFF. CDR3 nucleotide sequence: TGTGCCAGCAGTGAGCACAGGGGAAAGACTGAAGCTTTCTTT.

The rearrangement uses TRBV9 and TRBJ2-1, with D perhaps matching TRBD1 (7 bases). Germline V gene data show CDR1 as SGDLS and CDR2 as YYNGEE. The CDR3 runs 14 residues. Trimming shortened V by 0 bases and J by 7 bases, and 11 bases separated the two germline ends. The CDR3 nucleotides are TGTGCCAGCAGCGTAGGGAGGGGGCAAAATGAGCAGTTCTTC. The encoded protein is CASSVGRGQNEQFF.

The rearrangement joins TRBV5-1 to TRBJ2-1, with 13 bases identical to TRBD2. CDR1 and CDR2 from the germline V gene are SGHRS and YFSETQ. Unmatched junction bases numbered 6, after V lost 0 bases and J lost 9 bases. CDR3 length equals 16 residues. CDR3 region: CASSLAEGLAGREQFF. CDR3 DNA: TGCGCCAGCAGCTTGGCCGAGGGACTAGCGGGGCGTGAGCAGTTCTTC. The full variable domain, with the rest looked up from reference TRBV5-1 and TRBJ2-1, is KAGVTQTPRYLIKTRGQQVTLSCSPISGHRSVSWYQQTPGQGLQFLFEYFSETQRNKGNFPGRFSGRQFSNSRSEMNVSTLELGDSALYLCASSLAEGLAGREQFFGPGTRLTVL.

The chain combines TRBV18 with TRBJ2-1; D is possibly TRBD1 (6 bases). Germline lookup yields CDR1 KGHSH and CDR2 LQKENI. V was clipped by 8 bases and J by 2 bases, with 16 bases between them. The CDR3 spans 15 residues. CDR3 loop: CASRPLTGTYNEQFF. The CDR3 DNA follows: TGTGCCAGCCGGCCCCTGACAGGCACCTACAATGAGCAGTTCTTC.

This chain joins TRBV30 and TRBJ2-7; possibly TRBD1 for D (6 bases). The V gene lost 4 bases and the J gene lost 6 bases, with 16 bases spanning the gap. The CDR3 is 13 amino acids. Germline CDR1 reads GTSNPN; CDR2 reads SVGIG (reference sequence). The CDR3 DNA is TGTGCCTGGAACAGGGTGGGGCTGAGCGAGCAGTACTTC. As protein: CAWNRVGLSEQYF.

The V gene is TRBV6-5, the J gene TRBJ1-2; TRBD1 matches 7 bases. Germline loops: CDR1 MNHEY, CDR2 SVGAGI. The CDR3 spans 13 residues. V was clipped by 6 bases and J by 4 bases; unmatched bases: 5. The DNA for the CDR3 is TGTGCCAGCAGCGAGACAGGGAGCTATGGCTACACCTTC. It specifies CASSETGSYGYTF.

This chain links TRBV28 with TRBJ2-3; 9 bases match TRBD1. In germline, CDR1 is MDHEN, CDR2 SYDVKM. Unmatched junction bases numbered 5, after V lost 5 bases and J lost 2 bases. The CDR3 covers 15 residues. This CDR3 reads CASSAGQGITDTQYF. The CDR3 DNA reads TGTGCCAGCAGTGCGGGACAGGGTATCACAGATACGCAGTATTTT.

This sequence joins TRBV7-2 and TRBJ1-2; the D gene is possibly TRBD1 (5 bases). V was cut by 2 bases and J by 4 bases, with 11 bases left in between. Germline values: CDR1 SGHTA, CDR2 FQGNSA. CDR3 length: 14 residues. CDR3 in amino acids: CASSLTDRAYGYTF. CDR3 nucleotide sequence: TGTGCCAGCAGCTTAACCGACAGAGCCTATGGCTACACCTTC.

In this sample, this clone turned up once. The chain uses TRBV28 and TRBJ2-7; D uncertain. Germline V gene data show CDR1 as MDHEN and CDR2 as SYDVKM. There are 11 residues in the CDR3. The V and J ends lost 5 bases and 1 base respectively, with 3 bases between them. The CDR3 DNA reads as TGTGCCAGCAGTACTTCCTACGAGCAGTACTTC. Translated: CASSTSYEQYF. Full variable domain (outside the CDR3, taken from reference TRBV28 and TRBJ2-7): DVKVTQSSRYLVKRTGEKVFLECVQDMDHENMFWYRQDPGLGLRLIYFSYDVKMKEKGDIPEGYSVSREKKERFSLILESASTNQTSMYLCASSTSYEQYFGPGTRLTVT.

The chain recombines TRBV24-1 with TRBJ2-7; unclear D gene. Trimming removed 1 base at V and 9 bases at J, with 33 bases between. CDR3 length equals 20 residues. Germline V gene lookup returns CDR1 KGHDR and CDR2 SFDVKD. CDR3 loop: CATSDFRGTSLYPTSTLQYF. CDR3 in DNA: TGTGCCACCAGTGATTTCCGAGGTACTTCCTTATACCCAACCTCTACGTTGCAGTACTTC.

The chain uses TRBV27 and TRBJ2-1; TRBD1 is a possible D gene (6 bases). Germline V gene sequence: CDR1 MNHEY, CDR2 SMNVEV (reference sequence). The CDR3 totals 14 residues. Between the trimmed V and J ends, which lost 3 bases and 8 bases, there was a span of 14 bases. Written as DNA, the CDR3 is TGTGCCAGCAGTTTGGGGGCGGGTGGGGATGAGCAGTTCTTC. Its protein is CASSLGAGGDEQFF.

The gene calls are TRBV12-3 or TRBV12-4 and TRBJ1-4; 7 positions match TRBD1. This CDR3 region has 13 residues. The V and J ends lost 10 bases and 8 bases, in that order; junction bases with no gene match: 10. The chain's CDR3 is CATSVEGAEKLFF. Here the CDR3 DNA reads TGTGCCACCTCCGTGGAGGGGGCCGAAAAACTGTTTTTT.

The rearrangement uses TRBV19 and TRBJ2-1, with D tentatively TRBD1 (5 bases). The CDR3 is 15 residues long. V lost 2 bases to trimming and J lost 2 bases, with 10 bases between them. Germline-derived CDR1 and CDR2 are LNHDA and SQIVND (reference sequence). CDR3 DNA sequence: TGTGCCAGTAGTATACAGGGTCGGACCTACAATGAGCAGTTCTTC. It yields the protein CASSIQGRTYNEQFF.

The genes are TRBV2 and TRBJ2-5; TRBD2 agrees at 12 bases. This CDR3 has 14 amino acids. Germline trimming cut 7 bases from V and 4 bases from J; bases unmatched to any gene: 4. Germline CDR1 SNHLY, CDR2 FYNNEI. CDR3 sequence: CASTSGRASETQYF. The CDR3 region has the DNA TGTGCCAGCACTAGCGGGAGGGCTTCAGAGACCCAGTACTTC.